This TCR beta chain emerged from a study of shared clonotypes between healthy human individuals. Regarding the study as a whole: The generation probabilities recorded for non-shared clonotypes fell below those of clonotypes shared by all four donors.

The CDR3 extends over 14 amino acids. The ends lost 3 bases at V and 5 bases at J; junction bases unmatched: 4. The germline CDR1 and CDR2 sequences are SGHAT and FQNNGV. A deep-level run was used for the assay. Approximately 220 ng DNA, 30,000 or so T cell genomes, went into each sorted-subset replicate PCR. Generated by immunoSEQ multiplex PCR, the TCRdb table keeps only in-frame clones and is missing some. The sample holds around 2.1 million clones, about 93% seen once. With respect to this clone: Its antigen is unknown.

It was CD45RO-negative cells, positively selected for CCR7, that made up naive CD8 cells, with terminally differentiated effector memory CD45RA+ cells excluded. The donors, healthy adults who were HIV-negative, had experienced no recent acute infections or vaccinations. The chain links TRBV11-2 to TRBJ1-2, with 9 bases fitting TRBD1. Sequences were obtained from naive CD8+ T cells from PBMCs. This clonotype was sampled from a man younger than 30 in good health. Some clones in this sample may be carry-over from other donors' samples. CDR3 in DNA: TGTGCCAGCAGCTTGGGACAGGGCCCTTATGGCTACACCTTC. As protein: CASSLGQGPYGYTF.